Below are 12 T cell receptor beta chains sequenced from a single sample in a study of vaccination effects on CD4 cells after COVID-19. Their antigens remain unidentified. Sequencing in the ViraFEST assay came after antigen-specific CD4+ T cells had been expanded with viral peptide pools, which were used to stimulate PBMC. It was after nine to ten days of culture that CD4+ T cells were isolated. Two-dose vaccination with either BNT162b2 or mRNA-1273 was given to the participants. Generated by immunoSEQ multiplex PCR, the TCRdb table keeps only in-frame clones and is missing some. Here the sample spans roughly 30,000 clones, approximately 71% being singletons. The specimen was CD4+ T cells from PBMCs cultured with HCoV-NL63 spike peptides, collected after COVID-19 vaccination. The receptors stem from a human donor who received a COVID-19 vaccine.

The rearrangement links TRBV5-1 to TRBJ2-5; 9 nucleotides align to TRBD1. V shed 3 bases and J 5 bases; nucleotides not matched to a gene: 8. The germline gives CDR1 SGHRS, CDR2 YFSETQ. CDR3 length: 15 residues. The CDR3 reads CASSSTGGSLETQYF. CDR3 bases: TGCGCCAGCAGCTCGACAGGGGGATCTTTGGAGACCCAGTACTTC.

The chain links TRBV6-5 to TRBJ2-7, with 9 bases matching TRBD1. The V and J ends lost 4 bases and 3 bases, in that order; junction bases with no gene match: 7. Germline V CDR1 and CDR2: MNHEY, SVGAGI. The CDR3 extends over 15 amino acids. CDR3 loop: CASSSDRGPVYEQYF. The CDR3 DNA is TGTGCCAGCAGTTCGGACAGGGGACCTGTCTACGAGCAGTACTTC.

The rearrangement links TRBV7-2 to TRBJ1-2; tentative D call: TRBD1 (5 bases). CDR1 and CDR2 from the germline V gene are SGHTA and FQGNSA. The CDR3 covers 13 residues. Between the trimmed V and J ends, which lost 1 base and 7 bases, there was a span of 10 bases. Here the CDR3 DNA reads TGTGCCAGCAGCTTAGGCCCTGGGGGTGGCTACACCTTC. It yields the protein CASSLGPGGGYTF.

The rearrangement links TRBV19 to TRBJ1-1, with 7 nucleotides matching TRBD1. Germline CDR1 is LNHDA and CDR2 is SQIVND (reference sequence). This CDR3 region has 15 residues. V trimming: 7 bases; J trimming: 4 bases; junction bases outside the gene matches: 12. The CDR3 spells CASIPNHRGGTEAFF. The CDR3 DNA follows: TGTGCCAGTATTCCGAACCACAGGGGAGGCACTGAAGCTTTCTTT.

This clone was recorded a few times. This CDR3 is CASSVGQSYNEQFF. The CDR3 DNA follows: TGTGCCAGCAGCGTTGGACAGAGTTACAATGAGCAGTTCTTC. The genes are TRBV7-9 and TRBJ2-1; possibly TRBD1 for D (6 bases). The germline CDR1 and CDR2 sequences are SEHNR and FQNEAQ (reference sequence). CDR3 length: 14 amino acids. Trimming cost V 5 bases and J 4 bases, with 12 bases left between them.

This clone was counted once. The chain couples TRBV7-9 to TRBJ2-3; weak D call: TRBD1 (6 bases). The CDR3 contains 15 residues. Germline V CDR1 and CDR2: SEHNR, FQNEAQ (reference sequence). V lost 4 bases and J lost 1, with 12 bases in between. The CDR3 nucleotides read TGTGCCAGCAGCTGGACAGCTATCCGCACAGATACGCAGTATTTT. Translating it yields CASSWTAIRTDTQYF.

The chain couples TRBV19 to TRBJ1-2, with D possibly TRBD1 on 5 matching bases. The CDR3 length is 15 residues. V lost 3 bases and J lost 6, with 17 bases in between. Germline V gene sequence: CDR1 LNHDA, CDR2 SQIVND (reference sequence). This chain's CDR3 is CASSINWRGQDGYTF. DNA of the CDR3: TGTGCCAGTAGTATTAACTGGAGGGGTCAGGATGGCTACACCTTC.

This chain links TRBV18 with TRBJ2-3; maybe TRBD1 (6 bases). The CDR3 contains 16 residues. The germline CDR1 and CDR2 sequences are KGHSH and LQKENI. V gave up 3 bases and J gave up 3 bases, with 16 bases separating them. CDR3 sequence: CASSPDRPRRTDTQYF. DNA for the CDR3: TGTGCCAGCTCACCCGACAGGCCTCGAAGAACAGATACGCAGTATTTT.

The chain links TRBV11-2 to TRBJ2-3; D is tentatively TRBD1 or TRBD2 (6 bases each). Germline CDR1 SGHAT, CDR2 FQNNGV. CDR3 size: 15 residues. Trimming shortened V by 1 base and J by 2 bases, and 10 bases separated the two germline ends. The CDR3 spells CASSLGGTNTDTQYF. Written as DNA, the CDR3 is TGTGCCAGCAGCTTAGGCGGGACAAACACAGATACGCAGTATTTT.

J is TRBJ2-1 and V is TRBV12-3 or TRBV12-4; the D gene is possibly TRBD2 (5 bases). The CDR3 totals 11 residues. Trimming took 4 bases from V and 9 from J, leaving 7 bases between them. The CDR3 DNA sequence: TGTGCCAGCAGTTCCCGGGGTGAGCAGTTCTTC. Translation gives CASSSRGEQFF.

The chain combines TRBV6-4 with TRBJ1-2, with D tentatively TRBD1 (5 bases). V dropped 2 bases and J dropped 8 bases, with 12 bases sitting between them. This CDR3 has 13 amino acids. In germline, CDR1 is MRHNA, CDR2 SNTAGT. The DNA for the CDR3 is TGTGCCAGCAGTGACCTTCTTCGGGGCGGCTACACCTTC. Protein sequence: CASSDLLRGGYTF.

This chain connects TRBV14 to TRBJ1-5; D call uncertain. The V end lost 3 bases, the J end lost 0 bases, and 21 bases lay between the germline ends. CDR3 length: 19 amino acids. Germline V lookup: CDR1 SGHDN, CDR2 FVKESK. The DNA for the CDR3 is TGTGCCAGCAGCCATTTTAGGGTCCCACAGATCCCTAGCAATCAGCCCCAGCATTTT. Protein: CASSHFRVPQIPSNQPQHF. Filled out from reference TRBV14 and TRBJ1-5, the complete variable domain reads EAGVTQFPSHSVIEKGQTVTLRCDPISGHDNLYWYRRVMGKEIKFLLHFVKESKQDESGMPNNRFLAERTGGTYSTLKVQPAELEDSGVYFCASSHFRVPQIPSNQPQHFGDGTRLSIL.